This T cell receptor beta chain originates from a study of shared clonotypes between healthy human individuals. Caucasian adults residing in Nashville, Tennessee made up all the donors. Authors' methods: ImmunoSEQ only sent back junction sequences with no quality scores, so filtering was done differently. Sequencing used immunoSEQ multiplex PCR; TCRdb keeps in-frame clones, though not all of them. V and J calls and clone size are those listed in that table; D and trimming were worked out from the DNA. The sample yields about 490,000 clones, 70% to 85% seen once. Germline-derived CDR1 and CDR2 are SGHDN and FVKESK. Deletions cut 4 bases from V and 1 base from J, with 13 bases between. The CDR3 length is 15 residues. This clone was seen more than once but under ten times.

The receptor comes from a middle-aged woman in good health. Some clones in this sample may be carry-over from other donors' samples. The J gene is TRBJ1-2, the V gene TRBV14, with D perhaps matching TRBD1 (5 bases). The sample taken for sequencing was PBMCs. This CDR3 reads CASSPHRSVNYGYTF. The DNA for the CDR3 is TGTGCCAGCAGCCCCCACAGGTCGGTTAACTATGGCTACACCTTC.